A single count supports the clone carrying this TCR beta chain. Antigen specificity is unknown. TCRdb's table, derived via immunoSEQ multiplex PCR, lists solely in-frame clones and lacks some. The data hold fewer than 65,000 clones, with about 80% observed a single time. This CDR3 has 16 residues. Germline trimming cut 3 bases from V and 0 bases from J; bases unmatched to any gene: 8. Germline V CDR1 and CDR2: SGHNT, YYREEE (reference sequence). The time point denotes: baseline, week 1 (first vaccination visit). Specified treatment: pre-vaccination baseline after standard-of-care therapy. This sample was taken from a study of a mutant IDH1 vaccine in newly diagnosed glioma. Study-wide context: Patients had received radiotherapy, temozolomide, or both previously, most receiving both.

Study-wide results and limits: Patients showed vaccine-induced immune responses at a rate of 80% to 95%.

This clonotype was sampled from a middle-aged woman with glioma. Sequences were derived from PBMCs, sampled from a glioma patient treated with radiotherapy, temozolomide or both. The gene calls are TRBV5-4 and TRBJ2-7; 8 bases agree with TRBD1. The CDR3 region has the DNA TGTGCCAGCAGCTCACAGGACAGGGTTGCCTCCTACGAGCAGTACTTC. Translated: CASSSQDRVASYEQYF.